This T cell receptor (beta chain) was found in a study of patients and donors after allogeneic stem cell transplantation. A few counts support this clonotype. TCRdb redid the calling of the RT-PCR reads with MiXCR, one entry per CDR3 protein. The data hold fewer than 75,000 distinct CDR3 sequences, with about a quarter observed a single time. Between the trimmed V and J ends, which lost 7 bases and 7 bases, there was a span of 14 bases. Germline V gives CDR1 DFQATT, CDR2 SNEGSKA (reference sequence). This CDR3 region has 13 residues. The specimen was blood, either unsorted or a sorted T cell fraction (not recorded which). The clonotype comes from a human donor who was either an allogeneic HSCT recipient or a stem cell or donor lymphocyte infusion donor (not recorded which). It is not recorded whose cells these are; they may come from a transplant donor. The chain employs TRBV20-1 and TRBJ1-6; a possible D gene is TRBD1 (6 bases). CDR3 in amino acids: CSENGQSNSPLHF. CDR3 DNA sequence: TGCAGTGAAAACGGACAGTCCAATTCACCCCTCCACTTT.